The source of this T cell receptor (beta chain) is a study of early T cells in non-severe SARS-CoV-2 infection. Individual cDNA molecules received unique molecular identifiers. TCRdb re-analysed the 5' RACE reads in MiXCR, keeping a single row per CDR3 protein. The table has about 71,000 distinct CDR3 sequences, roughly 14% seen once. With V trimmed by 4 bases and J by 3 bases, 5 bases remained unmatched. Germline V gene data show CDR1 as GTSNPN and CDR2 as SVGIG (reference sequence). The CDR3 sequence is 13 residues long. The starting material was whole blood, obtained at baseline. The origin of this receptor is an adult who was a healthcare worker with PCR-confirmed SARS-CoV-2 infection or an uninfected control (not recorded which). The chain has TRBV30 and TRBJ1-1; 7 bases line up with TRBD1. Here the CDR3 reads CAWTGQTYTEAFF. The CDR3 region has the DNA TGTGCCTGGACGGGACAGACGTACACTGAAGCTTTCTTT.